This entry features one T cell receptor (beta chain) sequence. Its antigen is not identified. The source of the sample is a study of OX40 agonist ivuxolimab in advanced cancers. Study-wide results and limits: Relative to CD4+ cells, CD8+ T cells on average had more expanded clones.

Assay: immunoSEQ multiplex PCR; the TCRdb copy retains only in-frame clones and omits some. The table shows 70,000 to 95,000 clones, with around four fifths occurring only once. The length of the CDR3 is 13 residues. Germline V lookup: CDR1 SNHLY, CDR2 FYNNEI. Between the trimmed V and J ends, which lost 8 bases and 2 bases, there was a span of 12 bases. Sample: CD4+ or CD8+ T cells sorted from blood, taken in a trial of the OX40 agonist ivuxolimab. The rearrangement joins TRBV2 to TRBJ1-2; no clear D. This clonotype was obtained from an adult with an advanced solid tumor such as melanoma, head and neck, liver or kidney cancer. CDR3: CASGNRMNYGYTF. CDR3 DNA: TGTGCCAGCGGAAACCGGATGAACTATGGCTACACCTTC.